Sequencing of this TCR beta chain was carried out in a study of shared clonotypes between healthy human individuals. Study results and limitations: A small donor pool kept down the genetic and exposure-history diversity that was represented.

TCRdb keeps only in-frame clones here, not all; method: immunoSEQ multiplex PCR. Among more than 2 million clones listed, around 95% were seen once. The germline CDR1 and CDR2 sequences are SEHNR and FQNEAQ (reference sequence). Trimming took off 1 base at V and 5 bases at J, with 3 bases between the two ends. This CDR3 is 12 amino acids long. Of note for this clone: Antigen: not known. Other DNA sequences in the sample encode the same CDR3.

Sequencing used naive CD4+ T cells sorted from blood. The subset is: CD45RA+ positively selected. The chain has TRBV7-9 and TRBJ1-5, with D hard to call. This clonotype originated in a man aged 18 to 35 in good health. The CDR3 DNA sequence: TGTGCCAGCAGCTTAGGGGATCAGCCCCAGCATTTT. The encoded protein is CASSLGDQPQHF.